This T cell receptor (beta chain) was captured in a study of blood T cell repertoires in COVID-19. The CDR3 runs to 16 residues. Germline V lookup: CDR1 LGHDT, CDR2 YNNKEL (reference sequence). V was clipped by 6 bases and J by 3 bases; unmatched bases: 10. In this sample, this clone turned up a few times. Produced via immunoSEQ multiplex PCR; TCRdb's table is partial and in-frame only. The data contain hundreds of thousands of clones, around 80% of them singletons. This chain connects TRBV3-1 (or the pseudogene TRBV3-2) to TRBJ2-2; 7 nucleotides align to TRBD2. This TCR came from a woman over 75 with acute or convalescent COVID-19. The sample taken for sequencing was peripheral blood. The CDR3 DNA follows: TGTGCCAGCAGTCGTACCGGGACTACCTACACCGGGGAGCTGTTTTTT. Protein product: CASSRTGTTYTGELFF.